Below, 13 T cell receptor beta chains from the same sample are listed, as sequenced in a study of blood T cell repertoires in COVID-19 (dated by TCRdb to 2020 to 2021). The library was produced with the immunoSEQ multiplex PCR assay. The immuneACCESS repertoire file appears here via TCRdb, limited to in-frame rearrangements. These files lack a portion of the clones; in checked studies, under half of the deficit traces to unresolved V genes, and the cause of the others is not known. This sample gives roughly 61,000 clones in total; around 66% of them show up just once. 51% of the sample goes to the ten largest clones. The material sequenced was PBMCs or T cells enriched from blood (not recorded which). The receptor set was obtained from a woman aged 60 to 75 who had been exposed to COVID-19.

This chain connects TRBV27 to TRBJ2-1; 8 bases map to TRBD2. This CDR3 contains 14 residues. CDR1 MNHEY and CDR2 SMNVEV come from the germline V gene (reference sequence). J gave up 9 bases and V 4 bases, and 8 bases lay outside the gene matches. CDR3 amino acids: CASSYLSGKREQFF. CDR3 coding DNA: TGTGCCAGCAGTTACCTTAGCGGGAAACGTGAGCAGTTCTTC.

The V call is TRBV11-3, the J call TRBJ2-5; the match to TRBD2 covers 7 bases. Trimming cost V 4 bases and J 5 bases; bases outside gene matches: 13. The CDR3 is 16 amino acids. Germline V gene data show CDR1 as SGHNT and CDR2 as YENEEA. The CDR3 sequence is CASSSSSGEPSETQYF. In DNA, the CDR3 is TGTGCCAGCAGCTCTTCAAGCGGGGAGCCGAGTGAGACCCAGTACTTC.

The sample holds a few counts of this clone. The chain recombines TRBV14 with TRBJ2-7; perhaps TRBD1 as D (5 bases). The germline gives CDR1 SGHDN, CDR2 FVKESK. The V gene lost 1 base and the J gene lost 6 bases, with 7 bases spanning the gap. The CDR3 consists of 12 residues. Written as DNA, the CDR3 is TGTGCCAGCAGCCAAGCTGGGGCCGAGCAGTACTTC. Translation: CASSQAGAEQYF. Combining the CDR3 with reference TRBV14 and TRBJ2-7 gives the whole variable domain EAGVTQFPSHSVIEKGQTVTLRCDPISGHDNLYWYRRVMGKEIKFLLHFVKESKQDESGMPNNRFLAERTGGTYSTLKVQPAELEDSGVYFCASSQAGAEQYFGPGTRLTVT.

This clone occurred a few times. CDR3 sequence: CASSPTSGGAADTQYF. The DNA of the CDR3 is TGTGCCAGCTCACCAACTAGCGGGGGGGCCGCAGATACGCAGTATTTT. V is TRBV18 and J is TRBJ2-3; the match to TRBD2 covers 13 bases. After removal of 2 bases from V and 4 bases from J, the junction contained 3 bases not matched to a gene. CDR1 is KGHSH and CDR2 is LQKENI in the germline V gene. This CDR3 is built from 16 residues.

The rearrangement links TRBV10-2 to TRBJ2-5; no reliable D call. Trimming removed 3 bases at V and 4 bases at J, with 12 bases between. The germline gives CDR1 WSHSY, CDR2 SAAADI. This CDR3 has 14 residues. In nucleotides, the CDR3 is TGCGCCAGCAGTGATAGTCTGCGTTCAGAGACCCAGTACTTC. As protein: CASSDSLRSETQYF.

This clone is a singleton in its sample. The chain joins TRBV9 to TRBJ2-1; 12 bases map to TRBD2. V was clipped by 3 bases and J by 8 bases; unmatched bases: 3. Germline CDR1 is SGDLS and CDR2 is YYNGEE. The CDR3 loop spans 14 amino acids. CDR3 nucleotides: TGTGCCAGCAGCGGGACTAGCGGGGCCGATGAGCAGTTCTTC. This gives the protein CASSGTSGADEQFF.

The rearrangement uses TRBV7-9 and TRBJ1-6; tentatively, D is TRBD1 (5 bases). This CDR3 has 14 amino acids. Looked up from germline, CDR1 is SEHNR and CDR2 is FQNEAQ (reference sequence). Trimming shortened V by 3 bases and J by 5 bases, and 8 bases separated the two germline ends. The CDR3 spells CASSFGHHNSPLHF. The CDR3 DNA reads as TGTGCCAGCAGCTTTGGACACCATAATTCACCCCTCCACTTT. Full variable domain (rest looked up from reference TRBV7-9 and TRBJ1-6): DTGVSQNPRHKITKRGQNVTFRCDPISEHNRLYWYRQTLGQGPEFLTYFQNEAQLEKSRLLSDRFSAERPKGSFSTLEIQRTEQGDSAMYLCASSFGHHNSPLHFGNGTRLTVT.

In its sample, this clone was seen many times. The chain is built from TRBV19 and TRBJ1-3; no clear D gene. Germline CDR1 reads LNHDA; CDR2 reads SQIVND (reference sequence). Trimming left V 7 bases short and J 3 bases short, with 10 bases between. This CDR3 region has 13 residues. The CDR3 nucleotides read TGTGCCAGTAACCAGAGACTTGGAAACACCATATATTTT. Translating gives CASNQRLGNTIYF.

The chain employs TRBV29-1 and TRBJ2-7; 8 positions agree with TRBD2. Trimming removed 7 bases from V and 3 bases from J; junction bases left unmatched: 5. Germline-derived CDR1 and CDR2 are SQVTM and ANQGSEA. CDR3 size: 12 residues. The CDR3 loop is CSAGTRLYEQYF. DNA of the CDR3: TGCAGCGCCGGGACTAGACTCTACGAGCAGTACTTC.

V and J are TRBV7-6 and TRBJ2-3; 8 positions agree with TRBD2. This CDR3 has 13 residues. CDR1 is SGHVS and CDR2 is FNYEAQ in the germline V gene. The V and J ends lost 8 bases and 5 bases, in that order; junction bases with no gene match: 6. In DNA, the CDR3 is TGTGCCAGCGTCCCTCGGGGGGGAGATACGCAGTATTTT. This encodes CASVPRGGDTQYF.

DNA of the CDR3: TGTGCCAGCAGTTGGAGGGGACTAGCGGGTACCAGGGAGACCCAGTACTTC. Its translation: CASSWRGLAGTRETQYF. The V gene is TRBV27, the J gene TRBJ2-5; the match to TRBD2 covers 12 bases. CDR1 is MNHEY, CDR2 SMNVEV, per germline (reference sequence). Trimming removed 4 bases from V and 5 bases from J; junction bases left unmatched: 11. The CDR3 totals 17 residues.

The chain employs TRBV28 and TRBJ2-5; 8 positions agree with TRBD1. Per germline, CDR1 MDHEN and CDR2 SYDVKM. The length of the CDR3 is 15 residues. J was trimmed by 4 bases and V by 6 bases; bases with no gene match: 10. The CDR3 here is CASSKLGQGGETQYF. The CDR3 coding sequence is TGTGCCAGCAGCAAACTTGGACAGGGCGGAGAGACCCAGTACTTC.

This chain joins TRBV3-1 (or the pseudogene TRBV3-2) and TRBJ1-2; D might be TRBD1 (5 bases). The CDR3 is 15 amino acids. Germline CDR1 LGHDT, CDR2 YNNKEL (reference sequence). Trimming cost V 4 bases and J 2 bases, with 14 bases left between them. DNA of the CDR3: TGTGCCAGCAGCCCCCAGGGAGGACAAAACTATGGCTACACCTTC. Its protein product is CASSPQGGQNYGYTF.